Given below is one TCR beta chain in context. This specimen comes from a study of control samples from healthy donors and cancer patients. V was clipped by 3 bases and J by 2 bases, with 6 bases between them. The CDR3 totals 13 residues. The germline CDR1 and CDR2 sequences are KGHSH and LQKENI. Produced via immunoSEQ multiplex PCR; TCRdb's table is partial and in-frame only. Of 150,000 to 160,000 clones in the sample, approximately 94% are singletons; the top ten hold around 6.2%. Source material: blood. This chain uses TRBV18 with TRBJ2-3; no firm D call. This clonotype originated in a man aged 40-50 years in good health. CDR3 protein: CASSPDFTDTQYF. CDR3 coding DNA: TGTGCCAGCTCACCTGATTTCACAGATACGCAGTATTTT.